Here is one T cell receptor (beta chain) with its context. The clone's antigen remains unknown. Qualities for individual bases were not recorded, and no much larger clone is one base off. The data derive from a study of OX40 agonist ivuxolimab in advanced cancers. About the investigation overall: Ivuxolimab was a fully human IgG2 agonistic monoclonal antibody targeting the costimulatory receptor OX40 (CD134). Intravenous ivuxolimab was administered to patients every 2 weeks at six dose levels: 0.01, 0.1, 0.3, 1.5, 3 and 10 mg/kg. Of the approximately 53 patients in dose escalation, some 19 had hepatocellular carcinoma, some 15 had melanoma, 9 had renal cell carcinoma and 9 had head and neck cancer. In the dose-escalation cohort, 75% to 85% of patients were male, and the mean age was 60 years with a range of roughly 20 to 80. Prior anti-PD-1, anti-PD-L1 or anti-CTLA-4 therapy was permitted, and 35% to 40% of dose-escalation patients had received checkpoint inhibitors. Partial responses occurred in three dose-escalation patients, of whom one had hepatocellular carcinoma and two had cutaneous melanoma. The point of sequencing TCRbeta in the periphery was to test whether ivuxolimab changed TCR sequence diversity and drove clonal T-cell expansion. The paper reports the monotherapy dose-escalation portion (N = 52 patients) of the phase I ivuxolimab trial. Broad study findings and their caveats: The antigen specificity of the peripheral T cells that underwent clonal expansion was not determined. Low levels of normalized T-cell clonal expansion were also seen in some nonresponding patients. After ivuxolimab, expanded clones were on average more numerous among CD8+ T cells than among CD4+ T cells. At doses from 0.1 to 3.0 mg/kg, clonal expansion was seen in both CD4+ and CD8+ blood T cells between baseline and week 6. In the 0.1-3.0 mg/kg groups, partial responders were among the patients with the lowest normalized peripheral clonal expansion, particularly in CD8+ T cells.

For sequencing of the TCRbeta CDR3 region, genomic DNA was extracted from the sorted cells. The immunoSEQ Assay was used to sequence the TCRbeta CDR3 regions. Sourced from immuneACCESS, this table was stored by TCRdb with only in-frame sequences that have V and J called. A share of the clones is absent; for the studies checked, an unresolved V gene accounts for under half, and the remainder has no known explanation. Within this sample are 27,000 or so clones, with 83% of them counted one time only. 12% of the sample is in the top ten clones. The germline V gene yields MGHRA for CDR1 and YSYEKL for CDR2. Trimmed from V: 2 bases; trimmed from J: 2 bases; junction bases lacking a gene match: 4. Measured from the cysteine to the phenylalanine, the CDR3 is 16 residues long. Left in the record is the CDR3 DNA by itself, 48 bases read in frame from the first base. Patients with a history of autoimmune disease or receiving systemic immunosuppression were excluded from the trial. In every dose cohort, peripheral blood was drawn for TCR sequencing at baseline, cycle 4 day 1, and cycle 7 day 1. Samples came from an open-label, multicenter, first-in-human phase I dose-escalation trial of ivuxolimab. Adults with locally advanced or metastatic melanoma, renal cell carcinoma, hepatocellular carcinoma or head and neck squamous cell carcinoma were enrolled in the trial. Before TCR sequencing, CD4+ and CD8+ T cells were separately sorted from peripheral blood.

The clonotype comes from an adult with an advanced solid tumor such as melanoma, head and neck, liver or kidney cancer. Here the chain combines TRBV4-1 and TRBJ2-1, with TRBD2 identical over 9 junction bases. Sequenced material: CD4+ or CD8+ T cells sorted from blood, taken in a trial of the OX40 agonist ivuxolimab. The nucleotide sequence reads as follows: TGCGCCAGCAGCCAACAAGCGGGGGGCACCTACAATGAGCAGTTCTTC. This gives the protein CASSQQAGGTYNEQFF.